Listed here is a single T cell receptor (beta chain). Its target is unknown. Investigators took RNA and DNA out together from roughly 20-30 mg of unsorted bulk tissue. Sampling of each tumor involved five separate regions. This entry comes from a study of tumor-infiltrating lymphocytes in primary liver carcinoma. Study background: The patient population consisted of men and women between 30 and 69 years of age.

General study points: When set against blood, tumors had a significantly higher top-250-clone fraction (p = 0.039). Tumor-adjacent and tumor-blood pairs showed less overlap than tumor region pairs.

Constant-region priming of 500 ng total RNA yielded TCR beta cDNA. Three nested multiplex PCR rounds, a slightly modified ARM-PCR, produced the libraries for TCR beta. The two initial PCR rounds, roughly 9 cycles each, used TRBV1-TRBV30 forward and C-beta reverse primers. Each CDR3 protein gets one entry after TCRdb re-called the multiplex PCR reads with MiXCR. The sample carries 25,000 to 35,000 distinct CDR3 sequences, 70% to 80% recorded once. Trimming took 5 bases from V and 0 from J, leaving 16 bases between them. The CDR3 covers 16 residues. The germline CDR1 and CDR2 sequences are SGHAT and FQNNGV.

The source of this sequence is a man between 40 and 49 years old with primary liver carcinoma and hepatitis B virus infection. This sequence joins TRBV11-2 and TRBJ1-1; possible D gene TRBD1, 5 bases. The sequencing sample was made of liver tumor tissue from sampling region 5. Subset meaning: tumor region T5, tumor centre. Here the CDR3 DNA reads TGTGCCAGCAGCCCTTTACCGGACACCATGAACACTGAAGCTTTCTTT. Residues: CASSPLPDTMNTEAFF.